This T cell receptor (beta chain) was obtained from a study of identical twins. One entry per CDR3 protein, called by TCRdb with MiXCR from the 5' RACE reads. Of 15,000 to 20,000 distinct CDR3 sequences detected, just under 70% appear once; the ten largest clones hold almost 6%. Germline CDR1 MNHEY, CDR2 SVGAGI. This CDR3 region has 14 residues. The V and J ends lost 8 bases and 6 bases respectively, with 17 bases between them. The specimen was memory (CD45RO+) T cells sorted from blood. This receptor was taken from a woman between 18 and 29 years old in good health. This table probably holds off-target reads from a library built for another chain. This chain joins TRBV6-5 and TRBJ2-1; D uncertain. The CDR3 bases are TGTGCCAGCCTTACCCGAGGAACGGGCAATGAGCAGTTCTTC. This gives the protein CASLTRGTGNEQFF.